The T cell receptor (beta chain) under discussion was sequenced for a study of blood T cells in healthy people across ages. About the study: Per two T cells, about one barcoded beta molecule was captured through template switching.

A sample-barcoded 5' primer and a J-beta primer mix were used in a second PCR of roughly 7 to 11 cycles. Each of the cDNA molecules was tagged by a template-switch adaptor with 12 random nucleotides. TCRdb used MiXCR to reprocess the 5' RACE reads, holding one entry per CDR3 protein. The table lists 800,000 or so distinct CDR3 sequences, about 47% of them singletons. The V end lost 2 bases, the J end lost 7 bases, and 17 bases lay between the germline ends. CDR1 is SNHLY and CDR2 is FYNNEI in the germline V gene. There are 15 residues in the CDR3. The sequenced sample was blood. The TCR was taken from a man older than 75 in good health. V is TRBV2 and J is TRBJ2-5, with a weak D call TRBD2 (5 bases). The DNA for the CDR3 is TGTGCCAGCAGTGAAATCCTCGAGGGTTACGGGACCCAGTACTTC. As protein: CASSEILEGYGTQYF. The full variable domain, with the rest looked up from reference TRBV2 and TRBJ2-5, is EPEVTQTPSHQVTQMGQEVILRCVPISNHLYFYWYRQILGQKVEFLVSFYNNEISEKSEIFDDQFSVERPDGSNFTLKIRSTKLEDSAMYFCASSEILEGYGTQYFGPGTRLLVL.